What follows are 21 T cell receptor beta chains derived from one specimen sequenced in a study of early T cells in non-severe SARS-CoV-2 infection. One entry per CDR3 protein results from TCRdb running MiXCR on the 5' RACE reads. The sample holds about 98,000 distinct CDR3 sequences, 11% seen once. Sequenced sample: whole blood. The receptors come from an adult who was a healthcare worker with PCR-confirmed SARS-CoV-2 infection or an uninfected control (not recorded which).

As for this clonotype: The junction departs from the called germline gene at one end, perhaps through a read error. The chain uses TRBV7-7 and TRBJ2-1; D possibly corresponds to TRBD2 (5 bases). CDR3 length: 14 amino acids. Looked up from germline, CDR1 is SSHAT and CDR2 is FNYEAQ (reference sequence). For the CDR3, the DNA is TGTGCTAGCAGCTTAGCCGGACTGGGAGAGACGCAGTTCTTC. Translated: CASSLAGLGETQFF.

This clonotype showed up many times. V usage is TRBV5-1 and J usage is TRBJ2-1, with D tentatively TRBD2 (6 bases). Germline lookup yields CDR1 SGHRS and CDR2 YFSETQ. The V end was cut by 0 bases, the J end by 2 bases, with 12 bases between. The CDR3 is 16 amino acids. As DNA, the CDR3 is TGCGCCAGCAGCTTGGGGATCGGGAGCCCCTACAATGAGCAGTTCTTC. Protein product: CASSLGIGSPYNEQFF. The entire variable domain, with the rest obtained from reference TRBV5-1 and TRBJ2-1, is as follows: KAGVTQTPRYLIKTRGQQVTLSCSPISGHRSVSWYQQTPGQGLQFLFEYFSETQRNKGNFPGRFSGRQFSNSRSEMNVSTLELGDSALYLCASSLGIGSPYNEQFFGPGTRLTVL.

This sequence joins TRBV30 and TRBJ2-1, with D maybe TRBD1 (6 bases). V shed 1 base and J shed 5 bases, with 9 bases lying between them. The CDR3 loop spans 13 amino acids. Germline V CDR1 and CDR2: GTSNPN, SVGIG (reference sequence). CDR3 nucleotides: TGTGCCTGGAGTGGGGGGCGAAACAATGAGCAGTTCTTC. Its protein product is CAWSGGRNNEQFF.

This clonotype was seen many times. The chain links TRBV4-1 to TRBJ2-1, with a tentative D call TRBD1 (5 bases). This CDR3 region has 16 residues. Trimming pared 0 bases from V and 2 bases from J, leaving 11 bases between. Germline assignment: CDR1 MGHRA and CDR2 YSYEKL. The CDR3 region has the DNA TGCGCCAGCAGCCAAGATCCAAGGGGCCCCTACAATGAGCAGTTCTTC. Translated: CASSQDPRGPYNEQFF.

This clonotype turned up a few times. V gene TRBV20-1 combines with J gene TRBJ1-5; D is undetermined. The V gene's germline CDR1 is DFQATT and CDR2 SNEGSKA (reference sequence). The ends were cut back, 5 bases at V and 1 base at J, with 15 bases in the middle. CDR3 length: 15 amino acids. In DNA, the CDR3 is TGCAGTGCTGGCCCCCCCGGCTGGAGCAATCAGCCCCAGCATTTT. It specifies CSAGPPGWSNQPQHF.

This clonotype occurred a few times. V usage is TRBV7-8 and J usage is TRBJ2-4; 13 nucleotides match TRBD2. Trimming at V came to 3 bases and at J to 6 bases, leaving 23 bases not matched to a gene. Germline-derived CDR1 and CDR2 are SGHVS and FQNEAQ. This CDR3 contains 22 residues. The CDR3 loop is CASSFLSPRVGLAGAGRNIQYF. The CDR3 DNA sequence: TGTGCCAGCAGCTTTTTAAGCCCTCGGGTCGGACTAGCGGGGGCTGGCAGAAACATTCAGTACTTC.

This clonotype appeared many times. This chain connects TRBV5-1 to TRBJ2-1; 9 bases are a match to TRBD1. V gave up 6 bases and J gave up 9 bases; unmatched junction bases: 10. This CDR3 has 14 amino acids. Germline assignment: CDR1 SGHRS and CDR2 YFSETQ. The CDR3 region has the DNA TGCGCCAGCATGGACAGGGGAGACGTGGGTGAGCAGTTCTTC. It encodes CASMDRGDVGEQFF.

This clonotype has a handful of counts. V gene TRBV4-1 combines with J gene TRBJ2-3, with D uncertain. Germline CDR1 and CDR2: MGHRA and YSYEKL. The CDR3 sequence is 14 residues long. V was pared by 1 base and J by 0 bases, with 5 bases between. The CDR3 loop reads CASSQADSTDTQYF. The CDR3, as DNA: TGCGCCAGCAGCCAAGCTGATAGCACAGATACGCAGTATTTT.

The chain combines TRBV5-5 with TRBJ1-1; D perhaps matches TRBD1 (6 bases). V lost 4 bases, J lost 1 base, and 17 bases lay in between. CDR3 length: 16 residues. In germline, CDR1 is SGHKS, CDR2 YYEKEE (reference sequence). CDR3: CASSPPIYRENTEAFF. CDR3 sequence (DNA): TGTGCCAGCAGCCCCCCCATTTACAGGGAGAACACTGAAGCTTTCTTT.

For this clonotype: One end of the junction does not line up with germline, which may come from a read error. This chain joins TRBV30 and TRBJ1-2; possible D gene TRBD1, 6 bases. In germline, CDR1 is GTSNPN, CDR2 SVGIG (reference sequence). This CDR3 has 16 amino acids. CDR3 loop: CAWSVRGTGRGYGHTF. The CDR3 region has the DNA TGTGCCTGGAGTGTGAGGGGGACCGGGAGAGGCTATGGCCACACCTTC.

This rearrangement joins TRBV29-1 to TRBJ2-3, with 9 bases aligning to TRBD2. The J segment lost 1 base and the V segment lost 1 base, leaving 3 bases of the junction unmatched. From germline, CDR1 is SQVTM and CDR2 ANQGSEA. This CDR3 contains 15 residues. CDR3 DNA sequence: TGCAGCGTTGAAGTAGCGGGAGCAGGCACAGATACGCAGTATTTT. It codes for CSVEVAGAGTDTQYF.

The sample holds many counts of this clonotype. V gene TRBV6-4 combines with J gene TRBJ2-6; weak D call: TRBD1 (5 bases). The V gene lost 4 bases and the J gene lost 2 bases, with 6 bases spanning the gap. The germline gives CDR1 MRHNA, CDR2 SNTAGT. The CDR3 runs to 14 residues. CDR3: CASSVGAGANVLTF. In DNA form, the CDR3 reads TGTGCCAGCAGTGTAGGGGCTGGGGCCAACGTCCTGACTTTC.

This clonotype was seen many times. The chain links TRBV7-9 to TRBJ1-4; 7 bases map to TRBD1. V was pared by 2 bases and J by 4 bases, with 4 bases of the junction left unmatched. This CDR3 comprises 15 residues. Germline-derived CDR1 and CDR2 are SEHNR and FQNEAQ (reference sequence). The CDR3 is CASSLLRQGNEKLFF. For the CDR3, the DNA is TGTGCCAGCAGCTTACTCCGACAGGGTAATGAAAAACTGTTTTTT.

This clonotype appeared a few times. DNA for the CDR3: TGCGCCAGCAGTGAGATGGACGGTTCAATTGAGCAGTTCTTC. This translates into CASSEMDGSIEQFF. The chain employs TRBV10-2 and TRBJ2-1; D gene uncertain. The germline gives CDR1 WSHSY, CDR2 SAAADI. With 2 bases removed from V and 9 bases from J, the gap between germline ends came to 14 bases. The length of the CDR3 is 14 residues.

This clonotype was observed a handful of times. The chain is built from TRBV20-1 and TRBJ1-5, with a tentative D call TRBD1 (6 bases). The germline V and J ends were trimmed by 5 bases and 1 base, with 24 bases remaining between them. This CDR3 has 18 amino acids. The germline V gene has CDR1 DFQATT and CDR2 SNEGSKA (reference sequence). The CDR3: CSAHMGVQGNWSNQPQHF. DNA for the CDR3: TGCAGTGCTCACATGGGGGTTCAGGGGAATTGGAGCAATCAGCCCCAGCATTTT.

This clonotype occurred many times. The chain couples TRBV4-1 to TRBJ1-1; possible D gene TRBD1, 6 bases. The CDR3 runs 15 residues. Germline CDR1 is MGHRA and CDR2 is YSYEKL. The V gene lost 3 bases and the J gene lost 1 base, with 12 bases spanning the gap. CDR3 region: CASSQGRGRNTEAFF. The CDR3 DNA sequence: TGCGCCAGCAGCCAGGGCAGGGGTAGGAACACTGAAGCTTTCTTT.

This clonotype was seen many times. The genes are TRBV3-1 and TRBJ1-2; D perhaps matches TRBD1 (5 bases). The V gene's germline CDR1 is LGHDT and CDR2 YNNKEL (reference sequence). The CDR3 loop spans 15 amino acids. The V end was cut by 4 bases, the J end by 5 bases, with 17 bases between. The CDR3 DNA follows: TGTGCCAGCAGCCCTACTCGGGGCAACTTGTATGGCTACACCTTC. Amino acids: CASSPTRGNLYGYTF.

The rearrangement uses TRBV28 and TRBJ2-7; tentative D call: TRBD1 (6 bases). V gave up 7 bases and J gave up 2 bases, with 15 bases separating them. This CDR3 has 14 residues. Germline V gene lookup returns CDR1 MDHEN and CDR2 SYDVKM. The CDR3 is CASIPRDNPYEQYF. CDR3 DNA: TGTGCCAGCATTCCCCGGGACAACCCCTACGAGCAGTACTTC.

The rearrangement joins TRBV20-1 to TRBJ1-2; a possible D gene is TRBD1 (6 bases). With 5 bases removed from V and 5 bases from J, the gap between germline ends came to 15 bases. Germline-derived CDR1 and CDR2 are DFQATT and SNEGSKA (reference sequence). The CDR3 has 13 amino acids. CDR3 loop: CSASNRRGYGYTF. The DNA for the CDR3 is TGCAGTGCTTCTAATCGTAGGGGGTATGGCTACACCTTC.

The chain employs TRBV28 and TRBJ2-1, with 7 bases aligning to TRBD1. The CDR3 covers 17 residues. From germline, CDR1 is MDHEN and CDR2 SYDVKM. V was pared by 10 bases and J by 4 bases, with 19 bases of the junction left unmatched. CDR3 amino acids: CATSGTVTQWSYNEQFF. CDR3 nucleotides: TGTGCCACCTCCGGGACAGTTACTCAGTGGTCGTACAATGAGCAGTTCTTC.

The table lists this clonotype with many counts. The rearrangement uses TRBV27 and TRBJ1-6; D is uncertain. CDR1 is MNHEY, CDR2 SMNVEV, per germline (reference sequence). The CDR3 spans 14 residues. Deletions cut 1 base from V and 6 bases from J, with 7 bases between. This chain's CDR3 is CASSLFRVNSPLHF. The CDR3 nucleotides are TGTGCCAGCAGTTTATTCCGCGTTAATTCACCCCTCCACTTT.